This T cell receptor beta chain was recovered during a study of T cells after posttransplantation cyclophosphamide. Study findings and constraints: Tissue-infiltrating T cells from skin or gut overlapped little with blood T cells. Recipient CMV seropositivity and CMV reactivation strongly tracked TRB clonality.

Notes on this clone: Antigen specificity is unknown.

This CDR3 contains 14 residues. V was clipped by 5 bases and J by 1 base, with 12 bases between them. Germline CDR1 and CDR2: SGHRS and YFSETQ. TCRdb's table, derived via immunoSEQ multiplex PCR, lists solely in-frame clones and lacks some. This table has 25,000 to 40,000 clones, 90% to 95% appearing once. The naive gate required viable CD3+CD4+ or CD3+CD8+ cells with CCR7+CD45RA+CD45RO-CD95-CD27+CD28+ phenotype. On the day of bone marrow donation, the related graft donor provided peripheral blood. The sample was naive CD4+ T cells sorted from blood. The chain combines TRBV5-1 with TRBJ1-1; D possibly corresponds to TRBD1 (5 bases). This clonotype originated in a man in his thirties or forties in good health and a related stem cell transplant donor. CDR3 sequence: CASSYDSPNTEAFF. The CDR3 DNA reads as TGCGCCAGCAGTTACGACAGCCCGAACACTGAAGCTTTCTTT.